These 12 T cell receptor beta chains were sequenced from one sample in a study of shared clonotypes between healthy human individuals. Clones were read by immunoSEQ multiplex PCR, and TCRdb kept only the in-frame ones, dropping some. The sample has about 520,000 clones; over 75% are singletons. Sequencing input: PBMCs. The receptor set was obtained from a woman in her thirties or forties in good health. Some clones in this sample may be carry-over from other donors' samples.

The CDR3 bases are TGTGCCAGCAGCGTCTTTTGGTTCCAAGAGACCCAGTACTTC. This codes for CASSVFWFQETQYF. This rearrangement joins TRBV9 to TRBJ2-5; D ambiguous. Trimming removed 2 bases from V and 1 base from J, with 9 bases in between. Germline lookup yields CDR1 SGDLS and CDR2 YYNGEE. The CDR3 runs 14 residues.

The chain combines TRBV7-3 with TRBJ2-7, with TRBD2 matching over 11 bases. The trim removed 2 bases at V and 6 bases at J, leaving 9 bases unmatched. The CDR3 runs 16 residues. CDR1 is SGHTA and CDR2 is FQGTGA in the germline V gene. The CDR3 nucleotides are TGTGCCAGCAGCTTAGGGCTAGCGGGAGGTAAGGTCGAGCAGTACTTC. Encoded protein: CASSLGLAGGKVEQYF.

V usage is TRBV11-3 and J usage is TRBJ2-7; tentative D call: TRBD1 (5 bases). Deletions cut 1 base from V and 2 bases from J, with 6 bases between. The germline CDR1 and CDR2 sequences are SGHNT and YENEEA. The CDR3 runs to 13 residues. In DNA form, the CDR3 reads TGTGCCAGCAGCTTAGGGGGCACCTACGAGCAGTACTTC. As protein: CASSLGGTYEQYF.

This clone has just a few counts. A clone one base away is much larger, so this may be a read error. Other DNA sequences in this sample translate to the same CDR3. The chain is built from TRBV5-6 and TRBJ2-3; TRBD2 aligns across 7 bases. CDR3 size: 14 residues. Germline V gene sequence: CDR1 SGHDT, CDR2 YYEEEE. The CDR3 loop reads CASSWAGVPDTQYF. The CDR3 bases are TGCGCCAGCAGCTGGGCGGGAGTCCCGGATACGCAGTATTTT.

This sequence joins TRBV2 and TRBJ1-3, with a possible D match to TRBD1 (5 bases). This CDR3 is built from 16 residues. V shed 3 bases and J shed 1 base, with 13 bases lying between them. Per germline, CDR1 SNHLY and CDR2 FYNNEI. In DNA, the CDR3 is TGTGCCAGCAGTGACTTGGGGGGTCGGTCTGGAAACACCATATATTTT. Its protein product is CASSDLGGRSGNTIYF.

This clone came up a few times. V is TRBV18 and J is TRBJ1-3; possible D gene TRBD1, 6 bases. Trimming removed 3 bases from V and 5 bases from J, with 14 bases in between. The germline V gene has CDR1 KGHSH and CDR2 LQKENI. This CDR3 has 15 amino acids. This chain's CDR3 is CASSPPGQGRNTIYF. Here the CDR3 DNA reads TGTGCCAGCTCACCGCCCGGGCAGGGGAGAAACACCATATATTTT.

The V and J genes are TRBV28 and TRBJ2-7, with D perhaps TRBD2 (6 bases). This CDR3 region has 16 residues. V was clipped by 5 bases and J by 3 bases, with 20 bases between them. In germline, CDR1 is MDHEN, CDR2 SYDVKM. The CDR3 nucleotides are TGTGCCAGCAGTCCCGGTTGGGGGGAATTCGGCTACGAGCAGTACTTC. Its translation is CASSPGWGEFGYEQYF.

This clone was observed a handful of times. Since a far larger clone is one base different, this is likely a read error. Other DNA sequences from this sample encode an identical CDR3 as well. The chain uses TRBV28 and TRBJ1-1, with a possible D match to TRBD1 (6 bases). Germline V gene sequence: CDR1 MDHEN, CDR2 SYDVKM. The CDR3 consists of 13 residues. This CDR3 is CASSPGQTREAFF. CDR3 DNA: TGTGCCAGCAGCCCTGGACAGACCAGGGAAGCCTTCTTT.

For this clone: Compared with germline, one end of the junction differs, possibly owing to a read error. The V and J genes are TRBV28 and TRBJ1-2, with TRBD1 matching over 8 bases. The CDR3 extends over 13 amino acids. CDR1 MDHEN and CDR2 SYDVKM come from the germline V gene. The CDR3 protein is CASSSLGDRSPLF. CDR3 DNA: TGTGCCAGCAGTTCTTTAGGGGACAGGTCACCCCTTTTC.

The J gene is TRBJ2-5, the V gene TRBV19; unclear D gene. Germline V lookup: CDR1 LNHDA, CDR2 SQIVND (reference sequence). CDR3 length: 11 amino acids. V lost 3 bases to trimming and J lost 5 bases, with 4 bases between them. In DNA, the CDR3 is TGTGCCAGTAGTATCGATGAGACCCAGTACTTC. It yields the protein CASSIDETQYF.

The chain recombines TRBV6-1 with TRBJ1-4, with 9 bases lining up with TRBD1. With 1 base clipped from V and 4 bases from J, the junction kept 1 base outside the gene matches. CDR1 and CDR2 (germline): MNHNS, SASEGT. The CDR3 consists of 15 residues. CDR3 sequence reads: CASSEVTGGNEKLFF. The CDR3 DNA reads as TGTGCCAGCAGTGAAGTGACAGGGGGTAATGAAAAACTGTTTTTT.

The V and J genes are TRBV4-3 and TRBJ2-1; TRBD2 matches 10 bases. Trimming cost V 3 bases and J 1 base; bases outside gene matches: 9. The CDR3 runs 18 residues. Germline V gene sequence: CDR1 LGHNA, CDR2 YSLEER. This chain's CDR3 is CASSHMSSGSQSYNEQFF. CDR3 nucleotide sequence: TGCGCCAGCAGCCATATGTCTAGCGGGAGCCAATCCTACAATGAGCAGTTCTTC.